The 27 T cell receptor beta chains given below trace back to one sample, sequenced in a study of cytomegalovirus exposure and HLA in healthy donors. The study ran its PCR with 60 Vbeta and 13 Jbeta primers. The assay was immunoSEQ multiplex PCR, and TCRdb's table has in-frame clones only and misses some. The profile shows about 180,000 clones, approximately 73% of them singletons. Source material: PBMCs. Every receptor here comes from a woman aged 25 to 39 in good health and CMV-seropositive.

The rearrangement links TRBV19 to TRBJ1-2; 7 bases line up with TRBD1. V trimming: 3 bases; J trimming: 6 bases; junction bases outside the gene matches: 4. The CDR3 runs to 13 residues. CDR1 is LNHDA, CDR2 SQIVND, per germline (reference sequence). The CDR3 nucleotides read TGTGCCAGTAGTATGACAGGGAGCCATGGCTACACCTTC. Translation: CASSMTGSHGYTF.

This rearrangement joins TRBV5-6 to TRBJ2-1; D may be TRBD2 (6 bases). Trimming removed 0 bases from V and 8 bases from J, with 21 bases in between. This CDR3 spans 17 amino acids. CDR1 SGHDT and CDR2 YYEEEE come from the germline V gene. The CDR3 spells CASSLGLGATGQYEQFF. DNA of the CDR3: TGTGCCAGCAGCTTGGGACTAGGAGCAACCGGGCAGTATGAGCAGTTCTTC.

The chain combines TRBV6-6 with TRBJ2-5, with TRBD2 identical over 8 bases. Germline V lookup: CDR1 MNHNY, CDR2 SVGAGI (reference sequence). The CDR3 runs 14 residues. J lost 1 base, V lost 4 bases, and 2 bases had no gene match. CDR3 in DNA: TGTGCCAGCAGTTTTGGGACTAGCCAAGAGACCCAGTACTTC. Translated, it gives CASSFGTSQETQYF.

The rearrangement joins TRBV4-1 to TRBJ2-5, with D possibly TRBD1 on 5 matching bases. Germline CDR1 is MGHRA and CDR2 is YSYEKL. V was trimmed by 1 base and J by 2 bases, leaving 11 bases between them. CDR3 size: 15 residues. Written as DNA, the CDR3 is TGCGCCAGCAGCCAAGGGGGCAGCACTCAAGAGACCCAGTACTTC. This encodes CASSQGGSTQETQYF.

This clone was detected only a few times. This chain links TRBV29-1 with TRBJ2-1; 10 bases are a match to TRBD1. J gave up 9 bases and V 4 bases, and 6 bases lay outside the gene matches. Germline V gives CDR1 SQVTM, CDR2 ANQGSEA. CDR3 length equals 13 residues. This chain's CDR3 is CSVVETGGGEQFF. The CDR3 DNA reads as TGCAGCGTTGTGGAGACAGGGGGCGGTGAGCAGTTCTTC.

This chain links TRBV7-2 with TRBJ2-7, with TRBD1 matching over 9 bases. This CDR3 has 14 residues. The germline CDR1 and CDR2 sequences are SGHTA and FQGNSA. The V and J ends lost 4 bases and 8 bases, in that order; junction bases with no gene match: 9. The CDR3 loop is CASSSSWDRVQQYF. CDR3 DNA: TGTGCCAGCAGCTCCTCCTGGGACAGGGTACAGCAGTACTTC. The complete variable domain, with remaining parts taken from reference TRBV7-2 and TRBJ2-7, reads GAGVSQSPSNKVTEKGKDVELRCDPISGHTALYWYRQSLGQGLEFLIYFQGNSAPDKSGLPSDRFSAERTGGSVSTLTIQRTQQEDSAVYLCASSSSWDRVQQYFGPGTRLTVT.

Only one count was recorded for this clone. The V gene is TRBV25-1, the J gene TRBJ1-2; D is perhaps TRBD1 (6 bases). Germline CDR1 and CDR2: MGHDK and SYGVNS. The CDR3 spans 14 residues. V gave up 6 bases and J gave up 8 bases, with 19 bases separating them. The CDR3 protein is CASSYPGEVSGYTF. The CDR3 DNA sequence: TGTGCCAGCAGCTACCCAGGGGAAGTGAGCGGCTACACCTTC.

This chain links TRBV10-3 with TRBJ2-2, with D maybe TRBD1 (8 bases). V shed 3 bases and J shed 5 bases, with 16 bases lying between them. CDR1 ENHRY and CDR2 SYGVKD come from the germline V gene. The length of the CDR3 is 16 residues. The CDR3, as DNA: TGTGCCATCAGTGACCCCGACAGGGGAGGGACCGGGGAGCTGTTTTTT. It encodes CAISDPDRGGTGELFF.

The chain is built from TRBV7-6 and TRBJ2-5, with D maybe TRBD1 (5 bases). Trimming took 5 bases from V and 0 from J, leaving 16 bases between them. The CDR3 sequence is 16 residues long. The germline gives CDR1 SGHVS, CDR2 FNYEAQ. The CDR3 sequence: CASSERQKRYQETQYF. DNA of the CDR3: TGTGCCAGCAGCGAAAGACAGAAGAGGTACCAAGAGACCCAGTACTTC.

This clone was seen only once. The chain links TRBV7-7 to TRBJ2-3; 7 bases line up with TRBD1. V lost 1 base and J lost 6; bases outside the gene matches: 4. The CDR3 sequence is 14 residues long. In germline, CDR1 is SSHAT, CDR2 FNYEAQ (reference sequence). CDR3 nucleotide sequence: TGTGCCAGCAGCTTAGGACAGGGTGGTGATACGCAGTATTTT. It yields the protein CASSLGQGGDTQYF.

This rearrangement joins TRBV2 to TRBJ2-1; 8 nucleotides align to TRBD2. The CDR3 runs to 13 residues. Per the germline V gene, CDR1 is SNHLY and CDR2 is FYNNEI. The V and J ends lost 4 bases and 10 bases, in that order; junction bases with no gene match: 6. The CDR3 reads CASSAGASGEQFF. The CDR3 nucleotides read TGTGCCAGCAGTGCGGGGGCTAGCGGGGAGCAGTTCTTC.

The chain has TRBV4-2 and TRBJ2-7; D unresolved. Germline V lookup: CDR1 LGHNA, CDR2 YNFKEQ. The V gene lost 0 bases and the J gene lost 0 bases, with 12 bases spanning the gap. The CDR3 totals 16 residues. The DNA for the CDR3 is TGTGCCAGCAGCCAAGACTTCTCGAGAAGCTCCTACGAGCAGTACTTC. The encoded protein is CASSQDFSRSSYEQYF.

J is TRBJ1-2 and V is TRBV27, with a tentative D call TRBD1 (5 bases). The ends were cut back, 2 bases at V and 6 bases at J, with 10 bases in the middle. CDR1 MNHEY and CDR2 SMNVEV come from the germline V gene (reference sequence). The CDR3 is made up of 13 amino acids. CDR3 in amino acids: CASSLQGRHGYTF. Written as DNA, the CDR3 is TGTGCCAGCAGTTTACAGGGCCGACATGGCTACACCTTC.

The V gene is TRBV7-9, the J gene TRBJ2-7; D is unclear. The CDR3 has 14 amino acids. CDR1 is SEHNR and CDR2 is FQNEAQ in the germline V gene (reference sequence). V lost 0 bases to trimming and J lost 2 bases, with 8 bases between them. The CDR3 loop is CASSLAGPTYEQYF. As DNA, the CDR3 is TGTGCCAGCAGCTTAGCTGGGCCAACCTACGAGCAGTACTTC. Filled out from reference TRBV7-9 and TRBJ2-7, the complete variable domain reads DTGVSQNPRHKITKRGQNVTFRCDPISEHNRLYWYRQTLGQGPEFLTYFQNEAQLEKSRLLSDRFSAERPKGSFSTLEIQRTEQGDSAMYLCASSLAGPTYEQYFGPGTRLTVT.

The chain is built from TRBV5-4 and TRBJ2-6; a possible D gene is TRBD2 (6 bases). Per the germline V gene, CDR1 is SGHNT and CDR2 is YYREEE (reference sequence). Trimming took 5 bases from V and 0 from J, leaving 15 bases between them. The CDR3 loop spans 17 amino acids. The DNA of the CDR3 is TGTGCCAGCAGGACCGGGGGAACGCTCTCTGGGGCCAACGTCCTGACTTTC. Amino acid sequence: CASRTGGTLSGANVLTF.

This clone was detected only a few times. The chain is built from TRBV19 and TRBJ2-7; TRBD1 matches at 8 bases. V lost 1 base to trimming and J lost 2 bases; unmatched junction nucleotides: 10. The CDR3 runs to 17 residues. Germline CDR1 reads LNHDA; CDR2 reads SQIVND (reference sequence). CDR3 nucleotides: TGTGCCAGTAGTATAGTGCATGGACAGGGTCTAGCCTACGAGCAGTACTTC. Translation: CASSIVHGQGLAYEQYF. The variable domain in full, completed from reference TRBV19 and TRBJ2-7, reads DGGITQSPKYLFRKEGQNVTLSCEQNLNHDAMYWYRQDPGQGLRLIYYSQIVNDFQKGDIAEGYSVSREKKESFPLTVTSAQKNPTAFYLCASSIVHGQGLAYEQYFGPGTRLTVT.

The chain carries TRBV28 and TRBJ2-4, with D perhaps matching TRBD1 (7 bases). V dropped 5 bases and J dropped 0 bases, with 23 bases sitting between them. This CDR3 is built from 19 residues. Germline loops: CDR1 MDHEN, CDR2 SYDVKM. Here the CDR3 reads CASSLPGGRQGSAKNIQYF. The CDR3 DNA reads as TGTGCCAGCAGTCTCCCTGGGGGGCGACAGGGCTCAGCCAAAAACATTCAGTACTTC.

Regarding this clone: At one of its ends the junction is not consistent with the germline gene, which may arise from a read error. The rearrangement joins TRBV7-3 to TRBJ2-6; TRBD1 might be the D (5 bases). Germline V CDR1 and CDR2: SGHTA, FQGTGA. The CDR3 is 17 amino acids. This CDR3 is CASSLPFGTSGANGLTF. DNA of the CDR3: TGTGCCAGCAGCTTGCCTTTCGGAACCTCTGGGGCCAACGGCCTGACTTTC.

V usage is TRBV9 and J usage is TRBJ2-5, with a weak D call TRBD1 (7 bases). V lost 4 bases and J lost 2, with 15 bases in between. The CDR3 is made up of 15 amino acids. Germline loops: CDR1 SGDLS, CDR2 YYNGEE. Here the CDR3 DNA reads TGTGCCAGCAGCCCCGGAGGGGGCAGGCAAGAGACCCAGTACTTC. The encoded protein is CASSPGGGRQETQYF.

The chain joins TRBV19 to TRBJ2-7; D possibly corresponds to TRBD2 (6 bases). Trimming removed 0 bases at V and 2 bases at J, with 11 bases between. The CDR3 loop spans 15 amino acids. Looked up from germline, CDR1 is LNHDA and CDR2 is SQIVND (reference sequence). DNA for the CDR3: TGTGCCAGTAGTATAGATCGGGAGACAGCCTACGAGCAGTACTTC. This codes for CASSIDRETAYEQYF. Full variable domain (remainder filled in from reference TRBV19 and TRBJ2-7): DGGITQSPKYLFRKEGQNVTLSCEQNLNHDAMYWYRQDPGQGLRLIYYSQIVNDFQKGDIAEGYSVSREKKESFPLTVTSAQKNPTAFYLCASSIDRETAYEQYFGPGTRLTVT.

This rearrangement joins TRBV6-1 to TRBJ1-4; 9 positions match TRBD1. The J segment lost 4 bases and the V segment lost 4 bases, leaving 4 bases of the junction unmatched. The CDR3 has 15 residues. CDR1 and CDR2 from the germline V gene are MNHNS and SASEGT. The CDR3 sequence is CASSGGQGRNEKLFF. The CDR3 bases are TGTGCCAGCAGTGGGGGACAGGGTCGTAATGAAAAACTGTTTTTT.

This chain connects TRBV11-2 to TRBJ2-7; TRBD1 agrees at 8 bases. The CDR3 has 15 amino acids. Germline lookup yields CDR1 SGHAT and CDR2 FQNNGV. The V gene end was trimmed by 5 bases and the J gene end by 2 bases; junction bases not matched to a gene: 8. The CDR3: CASSLPTGGPYEQYF. The CDR3 coding sequence is TGTGCCAGCAGCCTCCCCACAGGGGGGCCCTACGAGCAGTACTTC.

V is TRBV25-1 and J is TRBJ1-3; D unclear. This CDR3 has 13 amino acids. Germline CDR1 is MGHDK and CDR2 is SYGVNS. V lost 4 bases to trimming and J lost 0 bases, with 4 bases between them. CDR3 sequence reads: CASSGHSGNTIYF. The CDR3 DNA is TGTGCCAGCAGTGGACACTCTGGAAACACCATATATTTT.

The rearrangement links TRBV28 to TRBJ2-3; 11 positions agree with TRBD2. Per the germline V gene, CDR1 is MDHEN and CDR2 is SYDVKM. The CDR3 spans 17 residues. V lost 1 base and J lost 0; bases outside the gene matches: 3. The CDR3 DNA is TGTGCCAGCAGTTTATATATAGCGGGGGGGAGCACAGATACGCAGTATTTT. Protein: CASSLYIAGGSTDTQYF.

The chain recombines TRBV2 with TRBJ2-7; 7 bases agree with TRBD1. The trim removed 8 bases at V and 0 bases at J, leaving 4 bases unmatched. Germline loops: CDR1 SNHLY, CDR2 FYNNEI. This CDR3 contains 13 residues. The CDR3 coding sequence is TGTGCCAGCGGGGACAGCACCTCCTACGAGCAGTACTTC. Translating it yields CASGDSTSYEQYF. The full variable domain, in which reference TRBV2 and TRBJ2-7 provide the parts outside the CDR3, is EPEVTQTPSHQVTQMGQEVILRCVPISNHLYFYWYRQILGQKVEFLVSFYNNEISEKSEIFDDQFSVERPDGSNFTLKIRSTKLEDSAMYFCASGDSTSYEQYFGPGTRLTVT.

Points on this clone: This sample includes further DNA sequences coding for the same CDR3. The chain uses TRBV4-3 and TRBJ1-1, with unresolved D. Germline-derived CDR1 and CDR2 are LGHNA and YSLEER. Trimming shortened V by 0 bases and J by 4 bases, and 9 bases separated the two germline ends. The CDR3 extends over 14 amino acids. CDR3 protein: CASSQDRDSTEAFF. CDR3 DNA: TGCGCCAGCAGCCAAGATCGGGATTCCACTGAAGCTTTCTTT.

The chain uses TRBV2 and TRBJ2-5, with 7 bases lining up with TRBD2. The germline gives CDR1 SNHLY, CDR2 FYNNEI. The J segment lost 5 bases and the V segment lost 4 bases, leaving 13 bases of the junction unmatched. The CDR3 runs 16 residues. CDR3 protein: CASSAVFSGYGETQYF. The CDR3 DNA is TGTGCCAGCAGTGCTGTGTTTAGCGGGTACGGGGAGACCCAGTACTTC.